This TCR beta chain is drawn from a study of T cell responses to AZD1222 COVID-19 vaccine. Study-wide points: Sampling captured repertoires only after the peak T cell response.

This table comes from immunoSEQ multiplex PCR, and its TCRdb copy is limited to in-frame clones, with some not included. Counted here are about 180,000 clones, roughly nine tenths occurring once; the ten biggest clones make up 1.5% to 2%. This clone was found a few times. No antigen is known for it. Per germline, CDR1 LGHDT and CDR2 YNNKEL (reference sequence). The V end was cut by 6 bases, the J end by 0 bases, with 9 bases between. There are 13 residues in the CDR3. The sequence came from an adult in good health. The specimen comprised peripheral blood, sampled on day 0 of AZD1222 vaccination. The chain joins TRBV3-1 (or the pseudogene TRBV3-2) to TRBJ2-7; possible D gene TRBD1, 6 bases. The CDR3 is CASRGDNSYEQYF. DNA of the CDR3: TGTGCCAGCAGGGGGGACAACTCCTACGAGCAGTACTTC.